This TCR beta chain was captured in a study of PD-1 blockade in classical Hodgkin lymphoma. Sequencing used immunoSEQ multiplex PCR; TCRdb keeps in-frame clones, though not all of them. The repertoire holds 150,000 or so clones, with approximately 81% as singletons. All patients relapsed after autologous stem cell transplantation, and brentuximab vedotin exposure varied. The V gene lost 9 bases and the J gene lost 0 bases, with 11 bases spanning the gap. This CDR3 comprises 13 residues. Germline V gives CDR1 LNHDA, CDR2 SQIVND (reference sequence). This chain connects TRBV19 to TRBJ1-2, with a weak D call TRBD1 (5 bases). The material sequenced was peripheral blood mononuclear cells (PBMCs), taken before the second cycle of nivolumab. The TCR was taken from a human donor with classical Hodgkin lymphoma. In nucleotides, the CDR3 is TGTGCCAGCGTAAAGACAGCTAACTATGGCTACACCTTC. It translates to CASVKTANYGYTF.